This T cell receptor (beta chain) was recorded in a study of T cell responses to AZD1222 COVID-19 vaccine. Study observations and caveats: Only after the peak T cell response were repertoires sampled.

Germline values: CDR1 SGHTS, CDR2 YDEGEE. This CDR3 is 14 amino acids long. Germline trimming cut 6 bases from V and 5 bases from J; bases unmatched to any gene: 10. Generated by immunoSEQ multiplex PCR, the TCRdb table keeps only in-frame clones and is missing some. The sample includes about 140,000 clones. To note about this clone: The antigen remains undetermined.

This chain links TRBV5-8 with TRBJ1-2; 7 bases fit TRBD1. The sample consisted of peripheral blood. This clonotype was sampled from an adult in good health. Here the CDR3 reads CASNPRDSGYGYTF. The CDR3, as DNA: TGTGCCAGCAACCCCCGGGACAGTGGGTATGGCTACACCTTC.